A selection of T cell receptor beta chains follows, all from one sample in a study of tumor and adjacent non-tumor tissue in lung cancer. TCRdb reprocessed the multiplex PCR reads via MiXCR and lists one record per CDR3 protein. The table lists fewer than 90,000 distinct CDR3 sequences, roughly three quarters of them singletons. The source material was distant non-tumor lung tissue. The receptors shown here come from a woman aged 50 to 65 with non-small cell lung cancer. Each CDR3 is given without its conserved first and last residue. The D gene is left open where the match is weak.

d_call v_call cdr3_aa
. TRBV29-1 SVTWNGPQH
. TRBV6-5 ASNYRANPLPYNERF
. TRBV11-2 ASSLVIYEQY
TRBD2 TRBV29-1 NVERREGPGNEQF
. TRBV6-6 AIRQGGQCTDTQY
. TRBV6-5 ASCCRGY
. TRBV6-6 ASRSRREQLNYGYT
. TRBV11-1 ASSPHGPNGIGEHF
. TRBV10-3 AINRDPYTGELF
. TRBV29-1 SVRTGCGEQF
. TRBV12-3/TRBV12-4 VSSSRQVGSYEQY
. TRBV6-2/TRBV6-3 ASTPRQTNEKLF
. TRBV11-2 ASSLRFDRNTETF
. TRBV4-1 ASSQVIGSVNEQF
TRBD1 TRBV20-1 NARGPSGTYNQY
TRBD1 TRBV5-5 AGSANRGRADDQY
. TRBV11-3 ASTLVRF
TRBD1 TRBV7-9 ACSIQGTTNEKLF
. TRBV5-1 ANSPSTSTDTQY
TRBD1 TRBV11-3 ASSAGQGHTGELF
TRBD1 TRBV28 ASSTGTGVRNTIY
. TRBV11-2 ARSLGDYEQC
. TRBV5-4 ASSLAGRNTYNEQF
TRBD2 TRBV11-2 AGSPPSGTSGNDEQF
. TRBV29-1 SVFTDSHEQY
TRBD1 TRBV6-1 PSSIRWDSRRPQH
. TRBV6-2/TRBV6-3 ASTEGLADEQF
TRBD2 TRBV11-2 ASSLEAGVGQF
. TRBV6-2/TRBV6-3 ASSSAGPSYSEQF
TRBD2 TRBV6-2/TRBV6-3 ASTILAGPSTDMQY
. TRBV6-5 ACSYSGISNQPQR
. TRBV11-2 ASSLDYGGRHEQF
. TRBV6-6 VSSPRTANTEAF
TRBD1 TRBV4-1 ASSQDLWSRDRTS
. TRBV6-8 ASKTRAF
. TRBV30 TCRGEYNSPLH
TRBD1 TRBV29-1 SVHRGISIEAF
TRBD1 TRBV29-1 SVEDGTGDEKPF
. TRBV11-3 ASSPLEAVGCELY
. TRBV7-8 ASSRGHQETQY
. TRBV10-3 AVSDPIRREQY
. TRBV20-1 SANGDGPSETQY
. TRBV6-2/TRBV6-3 GSYVRGESNGYT
. TRBV20-1 SACNRDVNNEQS
. TRBV5-5 ASNIQQNTGELF
. TRBV5-1 VSQTSFNEQL